Following are 30 T cell receptor beta chains from one sample sequenced in a study of cytomegalovirus exposure and HLA in healthy donors. Primers: 60 Vbeta forward and 13 Jbeta reverse. The data were produced by immunoSEQ multiplex PCR, yet TCRdb's version contains in-frame clones alone and is incomplete. The sample comprises fewer than 150,000 clones, over 70% of which are singletons, and roughly 2.8% rests with the top ten. The sample taken for sequencing was PBMCs. These receptor sequences come from a male donor in good health and CMV-seronegative.

The J gene is TRBJ2-5, the V gene TRBV6-5; maybe TRBD2 (6 bases). Trimming cost V 4 bases and J 1 base, with 16 bases left between them. Germline CDR1 MNHEY, CDR2 SVGAGI. CDR3 size: 16 residues. The CDR3 DNA reads TGTGCCAGCAGTTGGTCCCGGGCGGGGACCCAAGAGACCCAGTACTTC. Protein product: CASSWSRAGTQETQYF.

V gene TRBV19 combines with J gene TRBJ1-4; perhaps TRBD1 as D (5 bases). The germline V and J ends were trimmed by 3 bases and 4 bases, with 9 bases remaining between them. Germline values: CDR1 LNHDA, CDR2 SQIVND (reference sequence). The CDR3 is made up of 14 amino acids. The CDR3 loop is CASSIWGDNEKLFF. The CDR3, as DNA: TGTGCCAGTAGTATTTGGGGGGATAATGAAAAACTGTTTTTT.

V and J are TRBV19 and TRBJ2-5; 9 nucleotides align to TRBD2. Germline CDR1 reads LNHDA; CDR2 reads SQIVND (reference sequence). The junction had 9 bases not matched to a gene; V was cut back by 6 bases and J by 4 bases. The CDR3 extends over 15 amino acids. CDR3 amino acids: CASRASGVPAETQYF. The CDR3 DNA reads TGTGCCAGTAGGGCTAGCGGGGTTCCTGCAGAGACCCAGTACTTC.

The chain has TRBV5-1 and TRBJ2-7, with 10 bases that match TRBD2. CDR1 and CDR2 from the germline V gene are SGHRS and YFSETQ. The CDR3 is 14 residues long. Unmatched junction bases numbered 2, after V lost 2 bases and J lost 3 bases. The CDR3 region is CASSLGTSDYEQYF. The CDR3, as DNA: TGCGCCAGCAGCTTAGGGACTAGCGACTACGAGCAGTACTTC.

This sequence joins TRBV13 and TRBJ1-4; 8 bases align to TRBD1. V shed 1 base and J 12 bases; nucleotides not matched to a gene: 4. Germline CDR1 and CDR2: PRHDT and FYEKMQ (reference sequence). The CDR3 extends over 13 amino acids. The CDR3 DNA reads TGTGCCAGCAGCTTAGTAACAGGGGGGGAACTGTTTTTT. Translating gives CASSLVTGGELFF.

This chain links TRBV29-1 with TRBJ1-4, with 7 nucleotides matching TRBD1. The germline CDR1 and CDR2 sequences are SQVTM and ANQGSEA. Losses at the gene ends were 7 bases for V and 7 bases for J; bases not matched to a gene: 12. This CDR3 is built from 14 residues. This CDR3 reads CSAIRQGLSEKLFF. The DNA of the CDR3 is TGCAGCGCTATAAGACAGGGCCTTTCTGAAAAACTGTTTTTT.

The chain combines TRBV7-9 with TRBJ2-7; D may be TRBD1 (6 bases). The V gene's germline CDR1 is SEHNR and CDR2 FQNEAQ (reference sequence). V was pared by 7 bases and J by 0 bases, with 13 bases between. The CDR3 runs to 14 residues. CDR3 protein: CASTPTGLSYEQYF. In DNA, the CDR3 is TGTGCCAGCACCCCTACAGGGCTCTCCTACGAGCAGTACTTC.

The rearrangement joins TRBV15 to TRBJ2-7, with TRBD2 as a possible D gene (5 bases). Germline values: CDR1 LNHNV, CDR2 YYDKDF (reference sequence). The V and J ends lost 3 bases and 5 bases respectively, with 11 bases between them. The CDR3 length is 13 residues. CDR3 amino acids: CATSRGSGNEQYF. CDR3 nucleotides: TGTGCCACCAGCAGGGGGTCGGGGAACGAGCAGTACTTC.

In this sample, this clone turned up a few times. The genes are TRBV4-3 and TRBJ1-1; no definite D call. Germline CDR1 LGHNA, CDR2 YSLEER. Trimming left V 1 base short and J 0 bases short, with 6 bases between. This CDR3 region has 14 residues. The CDR3 spells CASSQGSVNTEAFF. The CDR3 region has the DNA TGCGCCAGCAGCCAAGGTAGCGTGAACACTGAAGCTTTCTTT.

V is TRBV5-1 and J is TRBJ2-7; 8 bases map to TRBD2. Germline V gene sequence: CDR1 SGHRS, CDR2 YFSETQ. The CDR3 covers 15 residues. V was pared by 5 bases and J by 4 bases, with 11 bases of the junction left unmatched. The CDR3 reads CASSPGGGIQYEQYF. CDR3 DNA: TGCGCCAGCAGTCCCGGCGGGGGGATTCAATACGAGCAGTACTTC.

This chain joins TRBV7-8 and TRBJ2-1; 7 nucleotides agree with TRBD2. This CDR3 is 14 amino acids long. Trimming removed 1 base from V and 13 bases from J; junction bases left unmatched: 10. Germline values: CDR1 SGHVS, CDR2 FQNEAQ. This chain's CDR3 is CASSLGREKLLQFF. The CDR3, as DNA: TGTGCCAGCAGCTTAGGGCGGGAGAAACTTCTCCAGTTCTTC.

This clone showed up just a few times. V is TRBV5-1 and J is TRBJ1-3, with 9 nucleotides matching TRBD1. The germline V gene encodes CDR1 SGHRS and CDR2 YFSETQ. The CDR3 runs 15 residues. V gave up 7 bases and J gave up 4 bases; unmatched junction bases: 9. CDR3 bases: TGCGCCAGCTCTTTACAGGGGGCGCAGGGAAACACCATATATTTT. It specifies CASSLQGAQGNTIYF. The variable domain in full, with the rest retrieved from reference TRBV5-1 and TRBJ1-3, is KAGVTQTPRYLIKTRGQQVTLSCSPISGHRSVSWYQQTPGQGLQFLFEYFSETQRNKGNFPGRFSGRQFSNSRSEMNVSTLELGDSALYLCASSLQGAQGNTIYFGEGSWLTVV.

As to this clone: Distinct nucleotide sequences in the sample also encode this CDR3. V gene TRBV5-6 combines with J gene TRBJ1-2, with 7 nucleotides matching TRBD1. The CDR3 runs 15 residues. Looked up from germline, CDR1 is SGHDT and CDR2 is YYEEEE. The trim removed 5 bases at V and 2 bases at J, leaving 9 bases unmatched. In DNA form, the CDR3 reads TGTGCCAGCAGTAACCCACAGGGGAGGAACTATGGCTACACCTTC. As protein: CASSNPQGRNYGYTF.

The chain joins TRBV25-1 to TRBJ1-1; the match to TRBD1 covers 8 bases. Germline V CDR1 and CDR2: MGHDK, SYGVNS. With V trimmed by 6 bases and J by 0 bases, 6 bases remained unmatched. The CDR3 sequence is 15 residues long. The CDR3 spells CASRGDRIMNTEAFF. Written as DNA, the CDR3 is TGTGCCAGCAGGGGGGACAGGATCATGAACACTGAAGCTTTCTTT.

The chain recombines TRBV7-2 with TRBJ2-7; D is possibly TRBD1 (7 bases). The V end was cut by 5 bases, the J end by 0 bases, with 14 bases between. The CDR3 is made up of 15 amino acids. From germline, CDR1 is SGHTA and CDR2 FQGNSA. The CDR3 is CASSVQGGASYEQYF. In DNA form, the CDR3 reads TGTGCCAGCAGCGTCCAGGGGGGCGCCTCCTACGAGCAGTACTTC.

The CDR3 sequence: CASSPPSKRYNEQFF. The DNA of the CDR3 is TGTGCCAGCTCACCCCCAAGCAAGCGGTACAATGAGCAGTTCTTC. This chain joins TRBV18 and TRBJ2-1; D is possibly TRBD2 (5 bases). The germline V gene encodes CDR1 KGHSH and CDR2 LQKENI. This CDR3 has 15 residues. V gave up 3 bases and J gave up 4 bases, with 13 bases separating them.

This chain links TRBV27 with TRBJ2-7; 11 nucleotides match TRBD1. V lost 5 bases, J lost 5 bases, and 8 bases stayed unmatched. The CDR3 is 15 amino acids. Germline V CDR1 and CDR2: MNHEY, SMNVEV (reference sequence). CDR3 sequence: CASSPGTGGIHEQYF. CDR3 bases: TGTGCCAGCAGTCCCGGGACAGGGGGAATCCACGAGCAGTACTTC.

The chain has TRBV12-5 and TRBJ2-1; TRBD1 is a possible D gene (6 bases). V dropped 6 bases and J dropped 0 bases, with 18 bases sitting between them. The germline gives CDR1 LGHNT, CDR2 FRNRAP. CDR3 size: 17 residues. The CDR3 spells CASGPTTGLSSYNEQFF. Here the CDR3 DNA reads TGTGCTAGTGGCCCAACTACAGGGCTGAGCTCCTACAATGAGCAGTTCTTC.

The V gene is TRBV30, the J gene TRBJ1-5; D unresolved. Germline CDR1 is GTSNPN and CDR2 is SVGIG (reference sequence). Trimming cost V 2 bases and J 4 bases, with 9 bases left between them. The length of the CDR3 is 13 residues. CDR3 nucleotides: TGTGCCTGGAGTTCTACTAAAAATCAGCCCCAGCATTTT. It codes for CAWSSTKNQPQHF.

The rearrangement joins TRBV27 to TRBJ2-1; D is perhaps TRBD2 (5 bases). The CDR3 runs 16 residues. Germline values: CDR1 MNHEY, CDR2 SMNVEV (reference sequence). V dropped 5 bases and J dropped 0 bases, with 14 bases sitting between them. DNA of the CDR3: TGTGCCAGCAGTCCGGAACGGAGGAGCTCCTACAATGAGCAGTTCTTC. This sequence encodes CASSPERRSSYNEQFF.

The chain uses TRBV7-9 and TRBJ2-3; 13 nucleotides align to TRBD2. Germline assignment: CDR1 SEHNR and CDR2 FQNEAQ (reference sequence). The CDR3 is 15 amino acids. The ends lost 5 bases at V and 4 bases at J; junction bases unmatched: 3. CDR3 sequence (DNA): TGTGCCAGCAGCCTCACTAGCGGGGGGGCAGATACGCAGTATTTT. Translation: CASSLTSGGADTQYF.

The gene calls are TRBV12-5 and TRBJ1-3; D unclear. The CDR3 extends over 14 amino acids. Trimming took 1 base from V and 2 from J, leaving 6 bases between them. The V gene's germline CDR1 is LGHNT and CDR2 FRNRAP. The CDR3 loop reads CASGLGGTGNTIYF. The CDR3 DNA is TGTGCTAGTGGTTTGGGAGGGACTGGAAACACCATATATTTT.

This rearrangement joins TRBV19 to TRBJ2-5; D call uncertain. The V and J ends lost 3 bases and 5 bases respectively, with 22 bases between them. This CDR3 region has 17 residues. Per germline, CDR1 LNHDA and CDR2 SQIVND (reference sequence). The CDR3, as DNA: TGTGCCAGTAGTATTGGCCCCACCATGGTAGCCTGGGAGACCCAGTACTTC. It specifies CASSIGPTMVAWETQYF.

The CDR3 here is CASSTPRTGGETQYF. CDR3 coding DNA: TGTGCCAGTAGTACTCCTCGGACAGGGGGAGAGACCCAGTACTTC. V is TRBV19 and J is TRBJ2-5, with 10 bases identical to TRBD1. The CDR3 has 15 residues. Trimming removed 4 bases from V and 4 bases from J; junction bases left unmatched: 6. Germline V lookup: CDR1 LNHDA, CDR2 SQIVND (reference sequence).

DNA of the CDR3: TGTGCCAGCAGCCTCGTTTCGAACACCGGGGAGCTGTTTTTT. Translation gives CASSLVSNTGELFF. The chain has TRBV7-9 and TRBJ2-2; the D is unclear. The CDR3 has 14 amino acids. V lost 5 bases and J 0 bases, leaving 7 bases between the germline ends. Germline CDR1 is SEHNR and CDR2 is FQNEAQ (reference sequence).

This clone has more than one count but fewer than ten. This chain links TRBV5-8 with TRBJ2-7; 7 bases line up with TRBD1. Germline values: CDR1 SGHTS, CDR2 YDEGEE. This CDR3 comprises 14 residues. V gave up 2 bases and J gave up 6 bases; unmatched junction bases: 8. The CDR3 spells CASSFRTGLGEQYF. CDR3 bases: TGTGCCAGCAGCTTCAGGACAGGTTTAGGCGAGCAGTACTTC. The full variable domain, in which reference TRBV5-8 and TRBJ2-7 provide the parts outside the CDR3, is EAGVTQSPTHLIKTRGQQATLRCSPISGHTSVYWYQQALGLGLQFLLWYDEGEERNRGNFPPRFSGRQFPNYSSELNVNALELEDSALYLCASSFRTGLGEQYFGPGTRLTVT.

The chain links TRBV12-5 to TRBJ2-7; TRBD1 is a possible D gene (6 bases). The CDR3 is 17 residues long. CDR1 LGHNT and CDR2 FRNRAP come from the germline V gene. Trimming stripped 6 bases from V and 0 bases from J, with 21 bases between. The CDR3 bases are TGTGCTAGTGGAGGTTGGACAGCCAATCCTTACTCCTACGAGCAGTACTTC. The encoded protein is CASGGWTANPYSYEQYF.

Only a few counts were recorded for this clone. V and J are TRBV7-2 and TRBJ1-2, with TRBD1 matching 9 bases. Looked up from germline, CDR1 is SGHTA and CDR2 is FQGNSA. Losses at the gene ends were 7 bases for V and 5 bases for J; bases not matched to a gene: 8. The length of the CDR3 is 14 residues. CDR3 sequence (DNA): TGTGCCAGCACCCTACAGGGGGCAGGGTATGGCTACACCTTC. Translated: CASTLQGAGYGYTF.

The rearrangement joins TRBV9 to TRBJ2-1, with D unclear. The V and J ends lost 0 bases and 4 bases respectively, with 11 bases between them. Looked up from germline, CDR1 is SGDLS and CDR2 is YYNGEE. This CDR3 comprises 15 residues. Written as DNA, the CDR3 is TGTGCCAGCAGCGTAGCTGTCCAGGCGTACAATGAGCAGTTCTTC. The encoded protein is CASSVAVQAYNEQFF.

This clone was recorded a few times. The chain recombines TRBV30 with TRBJ2-3; a possible D gene is TRBD1 (8 bases). The V and J ends lost 0 bases and 2 bases respectively, with 12 bases between them. Germline V lookup: CDR1 GTSNPN, CDR2 SVGIG (reference sequence). The CDR3 has 15 residues. The CDR3 DNA sequence: TGTGCCTGGAGTGTACAGGGGGGGTTCACAGATACGCAGTATTTT. Translation: CAWSVQGGFTDTQYF.